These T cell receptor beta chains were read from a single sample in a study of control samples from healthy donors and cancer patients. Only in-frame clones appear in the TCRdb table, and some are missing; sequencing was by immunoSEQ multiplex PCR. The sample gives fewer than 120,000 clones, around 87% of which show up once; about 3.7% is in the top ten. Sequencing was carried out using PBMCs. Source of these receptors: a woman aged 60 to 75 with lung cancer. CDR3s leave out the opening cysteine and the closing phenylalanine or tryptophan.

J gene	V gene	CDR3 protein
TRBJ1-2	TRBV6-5	ASSYSTGGGGGYT
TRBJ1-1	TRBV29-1	SVVQYAEAF
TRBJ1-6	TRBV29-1	SVETGLNSPLH
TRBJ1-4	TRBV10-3	AIRPGQGNEKLF
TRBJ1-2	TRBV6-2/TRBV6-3	ASSYLEVYGYT
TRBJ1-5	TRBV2	ASGGREGNQPQH
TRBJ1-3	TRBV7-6	ASSFYGSSGNTIY
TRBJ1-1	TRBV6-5	ASVGGNTEAF
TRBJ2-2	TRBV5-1	ASSLGTGNTGELF
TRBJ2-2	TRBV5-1	ASSLNPGTGSSGELF
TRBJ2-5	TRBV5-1	ASTRGLAEETQY
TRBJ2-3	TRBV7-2	ASSSGLAGHSAWSDTQY
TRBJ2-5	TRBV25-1	ASSIDREETQY
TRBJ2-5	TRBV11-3	ASSQSGLGETQY
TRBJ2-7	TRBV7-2	ASSLARSPYEQY
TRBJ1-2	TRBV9	ASSVDVTPDSPLGYGYT
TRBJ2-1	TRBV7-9	ASSSTGGPYNEQF
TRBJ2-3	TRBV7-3	ASSIQRADTQY